The rows below give T cell receptor beta chains drawn from one sample of a study of T-cell memory formation after mild COVID-19. TCRdb processed the 5' RACE reads anew with MiXCR; each CDR3 protein has one entry. The table has 540,000 or so distinct CDR3 sequences, roughly 20% seen once. The sequenced sample was PBMCs or a T cell subset sorted from them (not recorded which). Receptor source: an adult woman who had mild COVID-19 (a few samples of this study predate the infection). Cell type and time point are not known. Both conserved end residues are part of each CDR3. D genes are given only for firm matches. Clone size is not always given. Where it is, it says once, few, many or a class for expanded clones.

>TRBJ2-1|TRBD2|TRBV27|NA
TGTGCCAGCAGTTCTCTAGCGGGACCTAATGAGCAGTTCTTC
CASSSLAGPNEQFF
>TRBJ1-3|NA|TRBV5-1|NA
TGCGCCAGCAGCTTGGCTAAGGGGGACTCTGGAAACACCATATATTTT
CASSLAKGDSGNTIYF
>TRBJ2-5|TRBD2|TRBV2|NA
TGTGCCAGCACACAGGGACTAGCGGGAGGAGAGACCCAGTACTTC
CASTQGLAGGETQYF
>TRBJ2-5|TRBD2|TRBV9|few
TGTGCCAGCAGCGTACCGACTAGCGGGGGGCATCAAGAGACCCAGTACTTC
CASSVPTSGGHQETQYF
>TRBJ2-2|NA|TRBV12-3/TRBV12-4|NA
TGTGCCAGCAGTTTGGGCTATCTCGGGAGCGGGGAGCTGTTTTTT
CASSLGYLGSGELFF
>TRBJ2-7|TRBD1|TRBV5-1|NA
TGCGCCAGCAGGTATTCGGACAGGGGCTACGAGCAGTACTTC
CASRYSDRGYEQYF
>TRBJ2-3|NA|TRBV7-9|NA
TGTGCCAGCAGCCTCACCTTTGCCAGGGGCCGCACAGATACGCAGTATTTT
CASSLTFARGRTDTQYF
>TRBJ1-5|TRBD1|TRBV10-3|NA
TGTGCCATCTCTGGACAGGGGGGAAGTCAGCCCCAGCATTTT
CAISGQGGSQPQHF
>TRBJ2-7|NA|TRBV12-3/TRBV12-4|few
TGTGCCAGCAGTTCTACCGGAACCGTCTACGAGCAGTACTTC
CASSSTGTVYEQYF
>TRBJ2-7|TRBD2|TRBV7-6|NA
TGTGCCAGCAGCTTAGAGGATAGCGGGAGCTCCGAGCAGTACTTC
CASSLEDSGSSEQYF
>TRBJ2-3|TRBD2|TRBV5-1|NA
TGCGCCAGCAGCTTGGATGAAACTAGCGGGGAAGTAGATACGCAGTATTTT
CASSLDETSGEVDTQYF
>TRBJ2-1|TRBD1|TRBV12-3/TRBV12-4|few
TGTGCCAGCAGCACCTCCGGACAGGGGCTACACAATGAGCAGTTCTTC
CASSTSGQGLHNEQFF
>TRBJ2-3|TRBD2|TRBV7-3|few
TGTGCCAGCAGCTTAATCCCGGGACTAACCCTAGATACGCAGTATTTT
CASSLIPGLTLDTQYF
>TRBJ2-7|NA|TRBV5-1|many
TGCGCCAGCAGCTTGGGCAGGGGCAACTACGAGCAGTACTTC
CASSLGRGNYEQYF
>TRBJ1-1|NA|TRBV29-1|few
TGCAGCGTTCGACAAGGGCTTGAAGCTTTCTTT
CSVRQGLEAFF
>TRBJ2-5|NA|TRBV15|many
TGTGCCACCAGCAGAGATCGGGCGCTGCCCTCAGAGACCCAGTACTTC
CATSRDRALPSETQYF
>TRBJ2-1|NA|TRBV6-4|few
TGTGCCAGCAGTGATCAAGTCGCGGGGACCACCCACAATGAGCAGTTCTTC
CASSDQVAGTTHNEQFF
>TRBJ2-6|NA|TRBV5-6|few
TGTGCCAGCAGCTTCGGTCTGATCTTTGGAAGGGGCTTCTCTGGGGCCAACGTCCTGACTTTC
CASSFGLIFGRGFSGANVLTF
>TRBJ2-7|TRBD2|TRBV5-4|few
TGTGCCAGCAGCCCCAGGACTAGCGGGATTCTCCCCTACGAGCAGTACTTC
CASSPRTSGILPYEQYF
>TRBJ2-3|NA|TRBV11-2|few
TGTGCCAGCAGCTTGGGGGCAAGGCCTAGCACAGATACGCAGTATTTT
CASSLGARPSTDTQYF
>TRBJ2-3|NA|TRBV4-3|NA
TGCGCCAGCAGCCAAGACCCTGGCCCCACAGATACGCAGTATTTT
CASSQDPGPTDTQYF
>TRBJ2-2|NA|TRBV11-2|NA
TGTGCCAGCAGCTTAAGCCCCCGGGCGAACACCGGGGAGCTGTTTTTT
CASSLSPRANTGELFF
>TRBJ1-6|NA|TRBV27|NA
TGTGCCAGCAGCCTAAGCTCCTATAATTCACCCCTCCACTTT
CASSLSSYNSPLHF
>TRBJ2-2|NA|TRBV7-8|few
TGTGCCAGCAGCTTAGTATCGAGGGGATTTGGCACCGGGGAGCTGTTTTTT
CASSLVSRGFGTGELFF
>TRBJ2-5|TRBD1|TRBV11-2|NA
TGTGCCAGCAGCTTAGTAAGGGGGCGAGGTTTGGAGACCCAGTACTTC
CASSLVRGRGLETQYF